This T cell receptor beta chain came from a study of sequential checkpoint blockade in melanoma. Assay used: immunoSEQ multiplex PCR; TCRdb lists only in-frame clones, some missing. The data show about 38,000 clones, 70% to 90% seen once. Treatment denoted: randomized to nivolumab then ipilimumab (arm A) or the reverse (arm B). None of the patients previously received DNA-damaging chemotherapy. From thawed PBMCs, live CD3+CD8+ cells negative for CD19 and CD56 were sorted. Trimming cost V 4 bases and J 1 base, with 11 bases left between them. The CDR3 covers 14 residues. The germline V gene has CDR1 SGHDT and CDR2 YYEEEE.

The TCR was taken from a human donor with melanoma. The sample in question was CD8+ T cells sorted from blood (inferred from file names), obtained from a patient given nivolumab and ipilimumab in sequence. The chain is built from TRBV5-6 and TRBJ2-5; possible D gene TRBD1, 6 bases. CDR3 residues: CASSLRQAQETQYF. In DNA, the CDR3 is TGTGCCAGCAGCCTAAGACAGGCCCAAGAGACCCAGTACTTC. The variable domain in full, completed from reference TRBV5-6 and TRBJ2-5, reads DAGVTQSPTHLIKTRGQQVTLRCSPKSGHDTVSWYQQALGQGPQFIFQYYEEEERQRGNFPDRFSGHQFPNYSSELNVNALLLGDSALYLCASSLRQAQETQYFGPGTRLLVL.